The next 17 T cell receptor beta chains were all read from a single sample in a study of cytomegalovirus exposure and HLA in healthy donors (dated by TCRdb to between 2016 and 2019). Receptor libraries were prepared by the immunoSEQ multiplex PCR assay. For the multiplex PCR, a mixture combining 60 forward primers for TCR Vbeta segments and 13 reverse primers for TCR Jbeta segments was used. TCRdb re-hosts the immuneACCESS table, in-frame sequences only. Its copies lack some clones; in the studies checked, an unresolved V gene accounts for under half of them, and the cause for the rest is not known. The sample contains 95,000 to 100,000 clones, roughly 70% of them found a single time. 8.5% to 12% of the sample rests with the top ten. The sequencing input was PBMCs. The source of these receptors is a middle-aged man in good health and CMV-seronegative.

The chain employs TRBV28 and TRBJ1-5; 7 nucleotides align to TRBD1. CDR3 length: 14 amino acids. V lost 6 bases and J lost 7; bases outside the gene matches: 9. Germline V gene data show CDR1 as MDHEN and CDR2 as SYDVKM. CDR3 DNA sequence: TGTGCCAGCAGAGACAGGGCATTTGACCAGCCCCAGCATTTT. Encoded protein: CASRDRAFDQPQHF. The full variable domain, with the rest looked up from reference TRBV28 and TRBJ1-5, is DVKVTQSSRYLVKRTGEKVFLECVQDMDHENMFWYRQDPGLGLRLIYFSYDVKMKEKGDIPEGYSVSREKKERFSLILESASTNQTSMYLCASRDRAFDQPQHFGDGTRLSIL.

The CDR3 sequence: CASSYRTGKDEAFF. In nucleotides, the CDR3 is TGTGCCAGCAGTTACCGGACAGGGAAAGATGAAGCTTTCTTT. V and J are TRBV6-5 and TRBJ1-1, with TRBD1 matching over 8 bases. This CDR3 is built from 14 residues. Germline V lookup: CDR1 MNHEY, CDR2 SVGAGI. Trimming cost V 2 bases and J 7 bases; bases outside gene matches: 6.

The rearrangement links TRBV15 to TRBJ1-1, with 9 bases identical to TRBD1. With 10 bases clipped from V and 2 bases from J, the junction kept 5 bases outside the gene matches. The CDR3 extends over 13 amino acids. CDR1 is LNHNV, CDR2 YYDKDF, per germline (reference sequence). The DNA of the CDR3 is TGTGCCATCGGACAGGGGCTAAACACTGAAGCTTTCTTT. It translates to CAIGQGLNTEAFF.

CDR3 loop: CASSEVQPQHF. The CDR3 DNA follows: TGTGCCAGCAGTGAGGTTCAGCCCCAGCATTTT. This sequence joins TRBV6-5 and TRBJ1-5, with D unresolved. This CDR3 is built from 11 residues. With 5 bases removed from V and 6 bases from J, the gap between germline ends came to 5 bases. Germline V gives CDR1 MNHEY, CDR2 SVGAGI.

The gene calls are TRBV2 and TRBJ2-7; weak D call: TRBD2 (5 bases). This CDR3 contains 12 residues. The V end lost 8 bases, the J end lost 1 base, and 9 bases lay between the germline ends. Germline values: CDR1 SNHLY, CDR2 FYNNEI. In nucleotides, the CDR3 is TGTGCCAGCGGGAGAGGATCCTACGAGCAGTACTTC. Its protein is CASGRGSYEQYF.

This clone was observed once. This rearrangement joins TRBV27 to TRBJ2-3; 10 nucleotides agree with TRBD2. This CDR3 contains 18 residues. CDR1 and CDR2 (germline): MNHEY, SMNVEV (reference sequence). The trim removed 3 bases at V and 4 bases at J, leaving 13 bases unmatched. CDR3 in amino acids: CASSFAARPSGRADTQYF. DNA of the CDR3: TGTGCCAGCAGTTTCGCCGCCCGGCCTAGCGGGAGAGCAGATACGCAGTATTTT.

This clone has just a few counts. The chain couples TRBV19 to TRBJ1-1; no reliable D call. The germline V gene has CDR1 LNHDA and CDR2 SQIVND (reference sequence). Trimming stripped 5 bases from V and 0 bases from J, with 13 bases between. There are 15 residues in the CDR3. The CDR3 is CASSPEGRVNTEAFF. The CDR3 DNA sequence: TGTGCCAGTAGTCCGGAGGGTCGGGTGAACACTGAAGCTTTCTTT.

The rearrangement joins TRBV6-1 to TRBJ1-2; 7 bases agree with TRBD1. The CDR3 runs to 15 residues. Germline CDR1 and CDR2: MNHNS and SASEGT. J was trimmed by 7 bases and V by 0 bases; bases with no gene match: 8. This CDR3 is CASSEAVGTVSGYTF. The CDR3 DNA reads TGTGCCAGCAGTGAAGCAGTGGGGACAGTCTCTGGCTACACCTTC.

The chain links TRBV19 to TRBJ2-7; D is perhaps TRBD1 (7 bases). The ends were cut back, 6 bases at V and 0 bases at J, with 12 bases in the middle. This CDR3 is built from 14 residues. Germline assignment: CDR1 LNHDA and CDR2 SQIVND (reference sequence). The CDR3 DNA sequence: TGTGCCAGTAGCCACAGGGGACTCTCCTACGAGCAGTACTTC. This codes for CASSHRGLSYEQYF. Based on the CDR3 plus reference TRBV19 and TRBJ2-7, the full variable domain is DGGITQSPKYLFRKEGQNVTLSCEQNLNHDAMYWYRQDPGQGLRLIYYSQIVNDFQKGDIAEGYSVSREKKESFPLTVTSAQKNPTAFYLCASSHRGLSYEQYFGPGTRLTVT.

The V call is TRBV30, the J call TRBJ2-6; a weak D match, TRBD1 (6 bases). CDR1 is GTSNPN, CDR2 SVGIG, per germline (reference sequence). V lost 8 bases and J 3 bases, leaving 17 bases between the germline ends. CDR3 length equals 15 residues. CDR3 sequence reads: CATGDTRGGANVLTF. Here the CDR3 DNA reads TGTGCCACCGGGGACACCCGGGGTGGGGCCAACGTCCTGACTTTC.

The chain is built from TRBV6-5 and TRBJ1-6; D might be TRBD1 (5 bases). CDR1 MNHEY and CDR2 SVGAGI come from the germline V gene. Trimming cost V 8 bases and J 0 bases, with 11 bases left between them. The CDR3 has 15 amino acids. The DNA for the CDR3 is TGTGCCAGCGGACCCCAGGGCTCCTATAATTCACCCCTCCACTTT. Encoded protein: CASGPQGSYNSPLHF.

The rearrangement uses TRBV28 and TRBJ2-7; TRBD1 aligns across 7 bases. Germline V gene sequence: CDR1 MDHEN, CDR2 SYDVKM. Trimming removed 2 bases from V and 2 bases from J; junction bases left unmatched: 3. The CDR3 length is 14 residues. DNA of the CDR3: TGTGCCAGCAGTTTAAGGGGGCCAGCCTACGAGCAGTACTTC. Residues: CASSLRGPAYEQYF.

The rearrangement joins TRBV19 to TRBJ1-1, with 9 positions matching TRBD1. Germline trimming cut 7 bases from V and 7 bases from J; bases unmatched to any gene: 16. CDR3 length: 16 residues. CDR1 is LNHDA and CDR2 is SQIVND in the germline V gene (reference sequence). In nucleotides, the CDR3 is TGTGCCAGTAAGAGGACTCCTTCCGACAGGGGGGTTGAAGCTTTCTTT. Amino acids: CASKRTPSDRGVEAFF.

This clone has a single count. The V call is TRBV19, the J call TRBJ1-4; D gene unclear. Germline-derived CDR1 and CDR2 are LNHDA and SQIVND (reference sequence). The CDR3 loop spans 13 amino acids. With 9 bases removed from V and 3 bases from J, the gap between germline ends came to 11 bases. The CDR3 DNA sequence: TGTGCCAGCCTGAGGAGGTCTAATGAAAAACTGTTTTTT. Its translation is CASLRRSNEKLFF.

This chain joins TRBV6-5 and TRBJ1-5; D unresolved. Germline CDR1 reads MNHEY; CDR2 reads SVGAGI. The CDR3 length is 15 residues. Trimming took off 4 bases at V and 2 bases at J, with 12 bases between the two ends. CDR3 nucleotides: TGTGCCAGCAGTTTAACCGGGAGAGGCAATCAGCCCCAGCATTTT. This gives the protein CASSLTGRGNQPQHF.

This clone was counted only a few times. The chain couples TRBV12-5 to TRBJ2-5, with 9 bases that match TRBD2. The CDR3 has 14 residues. V trimming: 5 bases; J trimming: 4 bases; junction bases outside the gene matches: 5. Germline V gene sequence: CDR1 LGHNT, CDR2 FRNRAP. The CDR3 DNA reads TGTGCTAGTGGTGGAGCGGGGGGAGGAGAGACCCAGTACTTC. Its translation is CASGGAGGGETQYF.

The J gene is TRBJ2-7, the V gene TRBV7-6; 11 bases map to TRBD2. The V segment lost 5 bases and the J segment 2 bases; nucleotides outside the gene matches: 5. Germline V lookup: CDR1 SGHVS, CDR2 FNYEAQ. The CDR3 consists of 15 residues. The CDR3 region is CASSQTSGTPYEQYF. CDR3 sequence (DNA): TGTGCCAGCAGCCAGACTAGCGGGACCCCCTACGAGCAGTACTTC. Full variable domain (remainder filled in from reference TRBV7-6 and TRBJ2-7): GAGVSQSPRYKVTKRGQDVALRCDPISGHVSLYWYRQALGQGPEFLTYFNYEAQQDKSGLPNDRFSAERPEGSISTLTIQRTEQRDSAMYRCASSQTSGTPYEQYFGPGTRLTVT.